This section outlines one T cell receptor beta chain sequence together with its context. There are many counts of this clonotype. It has no known antigen specificity. Base qualities are not at hand, and no much larger clone is one base apart. Preparation of the library involved 5' RACE. The data were produced on an Illumina HiSeq 2500. The second PCR ran for roughly 7 to 11 cycles and used a J-beta primer mix along with a sample-barcoded 5' primer. A unique molecular identifier was introduced onto each TCR beta cDNA molecule by a template-switch 5' adaptor carrying 12 random nucleotides. Each sample yielded at least 2.5 million CDR3-containing paired-end reads. The Mint cDNA synthesis kit, primed by a TRBC-specific oligonucleotide, was used to synthesize first-strand cDNA from all RNA. Following uracil-DNA glycosylase treatment, a first 18-cycle PCR with universal primers M1SS and BC2_uni_R was performed on all cDNA. Per the original workflow: Each sample was normalized by randomly selecting 1 million high-quality reads, each carrying a distinct molecular identifier. Instead of being binned into consensus sequences, reads with shared molecular identifiers were discarded. MiTCR, set to a Q25 quality threshold and the strictest error-elimination algorithm, was used for CDR3 identification, clonotype clustering and error correction. A nonparametric unseen species model with Euler transformation was used to estimate a lower bound on total TCR beta diversity. TCRdb cleaned the public reads at Q25 with fastp, built clones with MiXCR and kept in-frame beta chains. Every CDR3 protein is listed once, alongside the most common genes and DNA of its rows. The V and J calls shown here were made by TCRdb, not taken from the authors' results. This sample gives approximately 1,100,000 distinct CDR3 sequences in total; 45% of them show up just once. Under 20% of the sample lies in the top ten.

The CDR3 covers 15 residues, taking in both the cysteine and the phenylalanine. The only DNA kept is the CDR3, 45 bases in frame from the first base. CDR1 and CDR2, per the germline V gene (reference sequence), are MNHNY and SVGAGI. V ends up 5 bases short and J 14 bases short, with an unmatched junction base count of 11. These data come from a study of blood T cells in healthy people across ages (dated by TCRdb to the mid-2010s). Regarding the research as a whole: In model experiments, template switching captured roughly one uniquely barcoded TCR beta cDNA molecule for every two T cells. To track age-related changes in TCR beta repertoire diversity, the study relied on deep sequencing normalized with unique cDNA molecular identifiers. To avoid experimental bias, donors of different ages were spread randomly across the sequencing lanes. The study analyzed two additional independent replicas of 1 million unique cDNA reads from the same blood draw for two donors, one aged 18 to 29 and one aged 80 or older. The donors were divided into four age groups: young (average roughly 17 years), middle-aged (approximately 41), aged (approximately 62) and long-lived (about 90). Overall results and qualifications from the work: The long-lived group showed more naive CD4+ T cells, fewer expanded clones and increased TCR diversity than the aged group, suggesting age selection. There was a strong correlation between observed TCR beta diversity and the percentage of naive T cells measured by flow cytometry. Since profiling was done on bulk unsorted PBMCs, naive and antigen-experienced compartments could not be conclusively compared. Because donor CMV infection status was unknown, age-related changes in expanded clonotypes were potentially confounded. Observed TCR beta diversity per million T cells fell roughly linearly with age, and a significant reduction was already apparent by age around 40. Total diversity estimates from one million sequenced T cells were considered lower bounds and underestimates.

The 35 to 40 donors, aged about 6 to 95 years, were systemically healthy Caucasian individuals from Russia. Each donor gave roughly 9.5 milliliters of peripheral blood, collected into EDTA-treated Vacutainer tubes. PBMCs were isolated by Ficoll-Paque density-gradient centrifugation, with at least 6.5 million obtained per sample. Total RNA was extracted from PBMCs with Trizol reagent, with at least 6 micrograms obtained per sample. Naive CD45RAhigh/CD27high T cell percentages were measured by flow cytometry on a PBMC aliquot from every donor. Sequenced sample: blood. The sequence joins TRBV6-6 to TRBJ1-6, with TRBD1 identical over 11 junction bases. The source is a woman aged 60-75 years in good health. This receptor has the CDR3 CASSPRGTGGVALHF. The DNA sequence is given as TGTGCCAGCAGTCCGCGTGGGACAGGGGGGGTGGCCCTCCACTTT.